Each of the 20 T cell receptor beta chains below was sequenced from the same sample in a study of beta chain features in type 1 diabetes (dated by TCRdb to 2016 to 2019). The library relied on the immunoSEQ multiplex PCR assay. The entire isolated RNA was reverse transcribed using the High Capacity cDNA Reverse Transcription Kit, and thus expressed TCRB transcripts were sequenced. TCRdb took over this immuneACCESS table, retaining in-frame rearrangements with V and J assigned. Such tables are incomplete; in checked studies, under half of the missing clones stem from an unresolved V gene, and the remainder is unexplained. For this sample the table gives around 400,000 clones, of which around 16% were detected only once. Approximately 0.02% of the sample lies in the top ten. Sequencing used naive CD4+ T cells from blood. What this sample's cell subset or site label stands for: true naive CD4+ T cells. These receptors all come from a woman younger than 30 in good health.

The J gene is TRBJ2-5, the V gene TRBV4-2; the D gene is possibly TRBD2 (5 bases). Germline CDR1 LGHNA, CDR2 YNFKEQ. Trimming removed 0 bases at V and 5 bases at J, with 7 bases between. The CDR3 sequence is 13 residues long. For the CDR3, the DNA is TGTGCCAGCAGCCAAGATCGAGGGGAGACCCAGTACTTC. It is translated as CASSQDRGETQYF.

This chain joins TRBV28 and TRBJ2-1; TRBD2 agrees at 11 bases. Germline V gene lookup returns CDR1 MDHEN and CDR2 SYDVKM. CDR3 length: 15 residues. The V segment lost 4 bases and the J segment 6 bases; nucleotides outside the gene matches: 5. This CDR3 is CASSSLGTSGNEQFF. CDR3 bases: TGTGCCAGCAGTTCCCTAGGGACTAGCGGCAATGAGCAGTTCTTC. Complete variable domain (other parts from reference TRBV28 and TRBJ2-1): DVKVTQSSRYLVKRTGEKVFLECVQDMDHENMFWYRQDPGLGLRLIYFSYDVKMKEKGDIPEGYSVSREKKERFSLILESASTNQTSMYLCASSSLGTSGNEQFFGPGTRLTVL.

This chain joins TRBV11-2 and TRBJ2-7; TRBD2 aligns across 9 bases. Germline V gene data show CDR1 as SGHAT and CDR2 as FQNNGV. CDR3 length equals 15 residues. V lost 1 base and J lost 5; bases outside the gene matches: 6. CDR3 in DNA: TGTGCCAGCAGCTTAGGTGGCGGGAGGGCCCACGAGCAGTACTTC. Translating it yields CASSLGGGRAHEQYF.

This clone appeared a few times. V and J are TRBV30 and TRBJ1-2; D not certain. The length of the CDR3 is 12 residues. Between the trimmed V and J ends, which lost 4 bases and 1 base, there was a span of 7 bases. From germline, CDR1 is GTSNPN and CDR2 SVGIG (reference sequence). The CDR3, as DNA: TGTGCCTGGAACCTACTTAACTATGGCTACACCTTC. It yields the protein CAWNLLNYGYTF.

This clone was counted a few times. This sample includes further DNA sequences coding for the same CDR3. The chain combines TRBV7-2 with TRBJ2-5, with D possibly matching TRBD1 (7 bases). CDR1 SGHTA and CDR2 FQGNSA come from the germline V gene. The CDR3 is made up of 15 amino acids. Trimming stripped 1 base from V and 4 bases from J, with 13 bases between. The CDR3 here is CASSLDRGGGETQYF. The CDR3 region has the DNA TGTGCCAGCAGCTTAGACAGGGGAGGTGGAGAGACCCAGTACTTC.

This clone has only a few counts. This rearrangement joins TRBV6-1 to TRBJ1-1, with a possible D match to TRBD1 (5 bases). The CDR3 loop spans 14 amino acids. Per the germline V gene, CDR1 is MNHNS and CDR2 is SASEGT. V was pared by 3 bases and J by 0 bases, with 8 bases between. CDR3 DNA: TGTGCCAGCAGTGAGGGGACTTTGAACACTGAAGCTTTCTTT. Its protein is CASSEGTLNTEAFF.

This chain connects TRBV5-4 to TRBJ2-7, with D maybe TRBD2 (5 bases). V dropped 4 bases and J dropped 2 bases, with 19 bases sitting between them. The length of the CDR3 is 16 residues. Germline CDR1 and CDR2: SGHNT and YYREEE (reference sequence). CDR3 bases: TGTGCCAGCAGCCCCGGACTCTTATCCCATACCTACGAGCAGTACTTC. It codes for CASSPGLLSHTYEQYF.

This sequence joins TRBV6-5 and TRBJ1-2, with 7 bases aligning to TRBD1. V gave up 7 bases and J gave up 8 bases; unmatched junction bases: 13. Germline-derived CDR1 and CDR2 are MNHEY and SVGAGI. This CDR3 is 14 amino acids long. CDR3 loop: CASTLTGPSEGYTF. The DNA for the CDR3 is TGTGCCAGCACCCTGACAGGGCCAAGTGAGGGCTACACCTTC.

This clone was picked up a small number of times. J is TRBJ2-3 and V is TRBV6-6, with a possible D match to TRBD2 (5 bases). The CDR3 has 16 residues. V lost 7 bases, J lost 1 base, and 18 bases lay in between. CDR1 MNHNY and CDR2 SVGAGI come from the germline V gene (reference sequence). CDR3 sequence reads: CASNHPGRDGTDTQYF. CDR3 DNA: TGTGCCAGCAATCATCCTGGCCGGGATGGCACAGATACGCAGTATTTT.

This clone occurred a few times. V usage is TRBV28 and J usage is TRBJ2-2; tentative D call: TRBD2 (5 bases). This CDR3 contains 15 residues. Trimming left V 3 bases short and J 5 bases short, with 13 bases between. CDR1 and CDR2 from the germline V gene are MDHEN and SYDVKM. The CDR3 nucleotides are TGTGCCAGCAGTTTGTCCACCCCGGGGACCGGGGAGCTGTTTTTT. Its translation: CASSLSTPGTGELFF.

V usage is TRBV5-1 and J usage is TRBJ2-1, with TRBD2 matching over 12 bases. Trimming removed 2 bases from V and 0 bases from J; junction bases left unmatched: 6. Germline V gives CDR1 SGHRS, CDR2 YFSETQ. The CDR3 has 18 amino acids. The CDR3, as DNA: TGCGCCAGCAGCTTAGCACTAGCGGGAGGAATCTCCTACAATGAGCAGTTCTTC. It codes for CASSLALAGGISYNEQFF.

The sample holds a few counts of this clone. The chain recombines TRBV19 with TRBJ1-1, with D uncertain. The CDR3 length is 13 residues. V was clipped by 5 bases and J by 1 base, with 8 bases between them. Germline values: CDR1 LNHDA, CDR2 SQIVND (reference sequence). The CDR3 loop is CASSPTWNTEAFF. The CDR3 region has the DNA TGTGCCAGTAGTCCTACCTGGAACACTGAAGCTTTCTTT.

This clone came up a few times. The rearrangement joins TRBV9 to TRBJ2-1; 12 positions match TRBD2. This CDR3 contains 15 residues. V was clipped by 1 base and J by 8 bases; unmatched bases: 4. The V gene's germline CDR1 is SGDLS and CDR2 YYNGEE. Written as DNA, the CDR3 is TGTGCCAGCAGCGTAACTAGCGGGAGGACGGATGAGCAGTTCTTC. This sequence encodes CASSVTSGRTDEQFF.

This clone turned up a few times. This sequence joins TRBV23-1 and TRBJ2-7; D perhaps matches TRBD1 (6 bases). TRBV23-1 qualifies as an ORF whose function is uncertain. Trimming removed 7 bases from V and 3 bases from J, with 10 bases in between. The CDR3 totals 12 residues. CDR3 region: CASTRGGYEQYF. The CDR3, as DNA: TGCGCCAGCACCCGAGGGGGCTACGAGCAGTACTTC.

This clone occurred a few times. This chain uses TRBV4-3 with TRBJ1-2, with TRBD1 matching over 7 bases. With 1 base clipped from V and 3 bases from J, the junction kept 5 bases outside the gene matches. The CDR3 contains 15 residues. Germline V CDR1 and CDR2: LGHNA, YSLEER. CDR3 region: CASSQVDRADYGYTF. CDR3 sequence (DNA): TGCGCCAGCAGCCAAGTCGACAGGGCTGACTATGGCTACACCTTC.

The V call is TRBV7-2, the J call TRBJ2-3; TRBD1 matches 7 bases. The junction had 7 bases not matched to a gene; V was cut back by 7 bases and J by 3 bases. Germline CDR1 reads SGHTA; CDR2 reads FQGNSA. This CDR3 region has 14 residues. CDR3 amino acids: CASTLTGMTDTQYF. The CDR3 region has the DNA TGTGCCAGCACCCTGACAGGGATGACAGATACGCAGTATTTT.

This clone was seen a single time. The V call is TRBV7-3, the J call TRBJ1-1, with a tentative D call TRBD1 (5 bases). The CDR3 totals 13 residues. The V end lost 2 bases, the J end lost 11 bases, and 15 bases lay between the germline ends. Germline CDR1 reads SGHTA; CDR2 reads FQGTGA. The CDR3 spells CASSLSGPGAAFF. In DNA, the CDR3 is TGTGCCAGCAGCTTATCAGGCCCTGGGGCCGCTTTCTTT.

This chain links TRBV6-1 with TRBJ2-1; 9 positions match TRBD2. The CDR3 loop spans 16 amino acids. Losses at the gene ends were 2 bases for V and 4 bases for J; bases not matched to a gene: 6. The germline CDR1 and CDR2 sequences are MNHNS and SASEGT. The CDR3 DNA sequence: TGTGCCAGCAGTGAATTTACTAGCGGGCGTTACAATGAGCAGTTCTTC. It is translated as CASSEFTSGRYNEQFF.

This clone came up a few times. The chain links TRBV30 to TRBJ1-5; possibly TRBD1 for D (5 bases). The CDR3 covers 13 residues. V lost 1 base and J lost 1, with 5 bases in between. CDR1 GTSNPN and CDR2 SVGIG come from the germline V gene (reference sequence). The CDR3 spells CAWSAGSNQPQHF. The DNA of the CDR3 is TGTGCCTGGAGTGCAGGGAGCAATCAGCCCCAGCATTTT. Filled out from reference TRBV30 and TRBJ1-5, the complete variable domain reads SQTIHQWPATLVQPVGSPLSLECTVEGTSNPNLYWYRQAAGRGLQLLFYSVGIGQISSEVPQNLSASRPQDRQFILSSKKLLLSDSGFYLCAWSAGSNQPQHFGDGTRLSIL.

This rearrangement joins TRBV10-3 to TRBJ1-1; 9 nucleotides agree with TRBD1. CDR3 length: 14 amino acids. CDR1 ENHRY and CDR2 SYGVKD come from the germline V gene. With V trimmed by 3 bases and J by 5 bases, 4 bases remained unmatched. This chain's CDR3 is CAISDGTGNTEAFF. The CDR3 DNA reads TGTGCCATCAGTGACGGGACAGGGAATACTGAAGCTTTCTTT.